The source of this TCR beta chain is a study of CD8 T cells in Susac syndrome. CD8+ and CD4+ T cells were negatively isolated; TEMRA cells were FACS-enriched. J lost 0 bases, V lost 1 base, and 2 bases had no gene match. The CDR3 extends over 16 amino acids. Germline CDR1 is SEHNR and CDR2 is FQNEAQ (reference sequence). Random-hexamer reverse transcription was applied to about 0.5 to 1 ug RNA. TCR beta CDR3 was amplified by immunoSEQ multiplex PCR. This amplification extended across 54 Vbeta and 13 Jbeta segments. TCRdb reprocessed the immunoSEQ multiplex PCR reads with MiXCR, giving one entry per CDR3 protein. Here the sample spans some 260,000 distinct CDR3 sequences, 80% to 90% being singletons.

This clonotype was sampled from a human donor with multiple sclerosis. The rearrangement joins TRBV7-9 to TRBJ2-2; 7 bases map to TRBD1. Specimen: CD8+ T cells from PBMCs. CDR3 sequence (DNA): TGTGCCAGCAGCTTAGAGGGGGCTCCGAACACCGGGGAGCTGTTTTTT. This sequence encodes CASSLEGAPNTGELFF.